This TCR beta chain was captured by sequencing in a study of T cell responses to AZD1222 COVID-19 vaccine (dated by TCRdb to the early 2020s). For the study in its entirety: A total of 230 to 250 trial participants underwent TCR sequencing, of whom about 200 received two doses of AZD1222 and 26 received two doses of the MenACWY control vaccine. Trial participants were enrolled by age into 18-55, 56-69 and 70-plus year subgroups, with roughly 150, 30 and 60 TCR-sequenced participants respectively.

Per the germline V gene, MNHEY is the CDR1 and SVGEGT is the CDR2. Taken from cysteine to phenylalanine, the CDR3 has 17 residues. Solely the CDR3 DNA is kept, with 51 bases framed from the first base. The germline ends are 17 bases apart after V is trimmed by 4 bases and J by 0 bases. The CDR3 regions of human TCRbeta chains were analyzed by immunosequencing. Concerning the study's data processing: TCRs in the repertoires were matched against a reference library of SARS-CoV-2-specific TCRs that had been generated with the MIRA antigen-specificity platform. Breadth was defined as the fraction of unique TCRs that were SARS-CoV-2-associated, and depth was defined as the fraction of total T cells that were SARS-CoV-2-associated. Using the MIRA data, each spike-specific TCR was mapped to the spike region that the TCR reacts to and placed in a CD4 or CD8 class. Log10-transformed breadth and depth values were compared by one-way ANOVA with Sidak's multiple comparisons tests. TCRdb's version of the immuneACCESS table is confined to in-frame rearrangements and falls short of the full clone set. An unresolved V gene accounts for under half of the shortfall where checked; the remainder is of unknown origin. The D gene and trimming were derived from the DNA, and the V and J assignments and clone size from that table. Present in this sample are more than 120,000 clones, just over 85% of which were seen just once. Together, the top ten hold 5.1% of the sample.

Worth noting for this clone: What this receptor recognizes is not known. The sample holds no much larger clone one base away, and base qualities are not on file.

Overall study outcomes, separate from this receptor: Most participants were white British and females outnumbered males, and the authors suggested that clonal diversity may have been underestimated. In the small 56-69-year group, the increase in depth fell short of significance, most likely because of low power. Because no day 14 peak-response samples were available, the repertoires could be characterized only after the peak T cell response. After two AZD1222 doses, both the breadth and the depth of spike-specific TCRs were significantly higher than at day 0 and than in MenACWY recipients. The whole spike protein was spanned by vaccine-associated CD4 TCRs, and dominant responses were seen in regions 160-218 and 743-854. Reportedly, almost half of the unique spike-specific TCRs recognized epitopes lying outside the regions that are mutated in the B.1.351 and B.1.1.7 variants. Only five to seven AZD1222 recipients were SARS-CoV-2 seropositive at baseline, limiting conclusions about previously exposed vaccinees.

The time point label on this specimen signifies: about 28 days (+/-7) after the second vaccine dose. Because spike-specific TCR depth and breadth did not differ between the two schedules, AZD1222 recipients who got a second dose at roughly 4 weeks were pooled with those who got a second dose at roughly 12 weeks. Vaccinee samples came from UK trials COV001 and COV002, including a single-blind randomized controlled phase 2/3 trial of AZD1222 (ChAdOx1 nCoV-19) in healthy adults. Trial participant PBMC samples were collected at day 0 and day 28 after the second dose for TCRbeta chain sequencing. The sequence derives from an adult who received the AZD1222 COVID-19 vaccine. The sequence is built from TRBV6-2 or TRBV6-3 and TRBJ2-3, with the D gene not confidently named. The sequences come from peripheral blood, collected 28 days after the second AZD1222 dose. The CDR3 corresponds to CASSSRPIAKSTDTQYF. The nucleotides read TGTGCCAGCAGTTCCCGCCCAATTGCTAAGAGCACAGATACGCAGTATTTT.